The TCR beta chain under discussion was sequenced for a study of spatial heterogeneity in lung cancer. About the research overall: Alpha-chain detections were consistently fewer than beta-chain detections among the sequences. The library had UMIs, and each TCR and UMI pair averaged more than ten raw reads.

Trimming stripped 0 bases from V and 8 bases from J, with 11 bases between. Per the germline V gene, CDR1 is SGHKS and CDR2 is YYEKEE (reference sequence). The CDR3 length is 14 residues. This clonotype turned up a few times. Its antigen is undetermined. Time point meaning: sample taken at primary tumor resection. Patients with untreated early-stage non-small cell lung cancer, numbering some 72, were the donors. Whole RNA, isolated from tumor, nontumor lung or frozen PBMC, was sequenced without prior sorting. General observations from the study: Tracking of tumor mutation counts was seen in expanded intratumoral alpha and beta TCR counts.

A single record per CDR3 protein comes from TCRdb applying MiXCR to the 5' RACE reads. The sample includes about 100,000 distinct CDR3 sequences, 4% to 4.5% seen only once; the top ten take 21%. Sequenced here: lung tumor tissue, sampled at surgery. The origin of this receptor is a male donor with early-stage non-small cell lung cancer. This chain links TRBV5-5 with TRBJ1-4, with D uncertain. Here the CDR3 DNA reads TGTGCCAGCAGCTTGGTAGTCGACGGGGAAAAACTGTTTTTT. Residues: CASSLVVDGEKLFF.